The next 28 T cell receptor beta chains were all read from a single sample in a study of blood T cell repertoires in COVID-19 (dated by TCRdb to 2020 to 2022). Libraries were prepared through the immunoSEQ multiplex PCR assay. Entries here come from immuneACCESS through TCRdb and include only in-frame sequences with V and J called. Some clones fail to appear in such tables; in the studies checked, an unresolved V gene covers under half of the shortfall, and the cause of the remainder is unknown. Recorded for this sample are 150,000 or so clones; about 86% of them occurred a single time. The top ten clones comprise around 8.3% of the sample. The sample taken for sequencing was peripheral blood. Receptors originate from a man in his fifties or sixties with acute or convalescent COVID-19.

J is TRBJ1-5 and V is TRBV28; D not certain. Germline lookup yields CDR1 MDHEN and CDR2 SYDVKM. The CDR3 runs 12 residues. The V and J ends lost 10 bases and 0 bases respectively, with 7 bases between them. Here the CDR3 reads CATTYSNQPQHF. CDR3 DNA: TGTGCCACCACATATAGCAATCAGCCCCAGCATTTT. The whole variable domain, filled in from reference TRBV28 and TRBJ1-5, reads DVKVTQSSRYLVKRTGEKVFLECVQDMDHENMFWYRQDPGLGLRLIYFSYDVKMKEKGDIPEGYSVSREKKERFSLILESASTNQTSMYLCATTYSNQPQHFGDGTRLSIL.

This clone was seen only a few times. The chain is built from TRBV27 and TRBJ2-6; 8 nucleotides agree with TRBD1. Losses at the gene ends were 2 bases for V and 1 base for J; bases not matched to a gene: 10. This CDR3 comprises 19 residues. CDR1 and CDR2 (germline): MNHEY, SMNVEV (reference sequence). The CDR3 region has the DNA TGTGCCAGCAGTTTAACTCGGGACAGGCAGAGGTCTGGGGCCAACGTCCTGACTTTC. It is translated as CASSLTRDRQRSGANVLTF.

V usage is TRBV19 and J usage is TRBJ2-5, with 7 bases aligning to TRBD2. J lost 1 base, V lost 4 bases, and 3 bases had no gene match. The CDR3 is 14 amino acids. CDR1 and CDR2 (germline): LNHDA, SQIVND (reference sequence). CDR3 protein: CASSTRGVQETQYF. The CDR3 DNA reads TGTGCCAGTAGTACTCGGGGGGTCCAAGAGACCCAGTACTTC.

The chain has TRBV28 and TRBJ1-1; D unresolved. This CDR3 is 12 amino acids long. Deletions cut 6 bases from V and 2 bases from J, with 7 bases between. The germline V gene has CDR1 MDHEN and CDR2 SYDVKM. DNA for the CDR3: TGTGCCAGCAGGCAGATAAACACTGAAGCTTTCTTT. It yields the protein CASRQINTEAFF.

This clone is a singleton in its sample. CDR3 DNA sequence: TGCAGCGCCGTGGGGACTAGCGGTCGATACTACAATGAGCAGTTCTTC. Translating gives CSAVGTSGRYYNEQFF. The chain joins TRBV29-1 to TRBJ2-1; 11 bases line up with TRBD2. V lost 7 bases and J lost 3; bases outside the gene matches: 11. Germline CDR1 is SQVTM and CDR2 is ANQGSEA. The CDR3 runs 16 residues.

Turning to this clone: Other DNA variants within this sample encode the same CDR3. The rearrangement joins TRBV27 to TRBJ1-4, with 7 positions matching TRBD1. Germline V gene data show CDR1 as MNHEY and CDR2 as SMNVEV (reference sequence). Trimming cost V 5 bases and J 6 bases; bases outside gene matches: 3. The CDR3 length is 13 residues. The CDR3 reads CASSRQGDEKLFF. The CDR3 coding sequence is TGTGCCAGCAGTCGACAGGGAGATGAAAAACTGTTTTTT.

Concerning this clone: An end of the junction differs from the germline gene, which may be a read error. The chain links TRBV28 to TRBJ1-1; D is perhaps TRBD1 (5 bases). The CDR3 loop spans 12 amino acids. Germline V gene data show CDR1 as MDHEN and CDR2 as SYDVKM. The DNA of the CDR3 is TGTGCCAGCAGCTCTTTTGGGGGGTCCGCGAATTTT. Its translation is CASSSFGGSANF.

This CDR3 is CASSYGGSSFATNEKLFF. CDR3 in DNA: TGTGCCAGCAGCTATGGCGGCAGCAGTTTTGCAACTAATGAAAAACTGTTTTTT. The chain is built from TRBV7-9 and TRBJ1-4; D uncertain. Trimming stripped 4 bases from V and 0 bases from J, with 18 bases between. Per the germline V gene, CDR1 is SEHNR and CDR2 is FQNEAQ (reference sequence). CDR3 length equals 18 residues.

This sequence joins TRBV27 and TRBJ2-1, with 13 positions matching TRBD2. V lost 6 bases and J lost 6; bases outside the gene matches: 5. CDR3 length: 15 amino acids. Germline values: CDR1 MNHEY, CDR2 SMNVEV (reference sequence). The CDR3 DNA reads TGTGCCAGCAGCGCAAGGACTAGCGGGAGCAATGAGCAGTTCTTC. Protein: CASSARTSGSNEQFF.

The CDR3 loop is CASSRDSRSNQPQHF. For the CDR3, the DNA is TGTGCCAGCAGCCGGGACTCCCGGAGCAATCAGCCCCAGCATTTT. V and J are TRBV6-7 and TRBJ1-5, with D tentatively TRBD1 (5 bases). TRBV6-7 counts as an open reading frame of uncertain function. Trimming stripped 6 bases from V and 1 base from J, with 13 bases between. CDR3 length equals 15 residues.

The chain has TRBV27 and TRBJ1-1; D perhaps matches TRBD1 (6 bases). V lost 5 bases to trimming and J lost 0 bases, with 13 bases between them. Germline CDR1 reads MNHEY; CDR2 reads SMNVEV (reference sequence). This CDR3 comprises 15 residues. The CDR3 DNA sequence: TGTGCCAGCAGTACCGGACAGAACATGAACACTGAAGCTTTCTTT. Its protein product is CASSTGQNMNTEAFF.

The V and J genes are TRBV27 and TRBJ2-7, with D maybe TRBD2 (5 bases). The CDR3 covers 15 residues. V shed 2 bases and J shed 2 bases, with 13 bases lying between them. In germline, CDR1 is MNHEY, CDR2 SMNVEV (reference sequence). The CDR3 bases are TGTGCCAGCAGTTTAGGGGTAGCGACAACCTACGAGCAGTACTTC. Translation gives CASSLGVATTYEQYF.

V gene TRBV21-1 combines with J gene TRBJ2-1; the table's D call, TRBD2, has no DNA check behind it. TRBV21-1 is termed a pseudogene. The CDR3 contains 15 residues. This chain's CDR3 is CASSKELPARKEQFF. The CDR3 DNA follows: TGTGCCAGCAGCAAAGAACTACCAGCCCGGAAAGAGCAGTTCTTC.

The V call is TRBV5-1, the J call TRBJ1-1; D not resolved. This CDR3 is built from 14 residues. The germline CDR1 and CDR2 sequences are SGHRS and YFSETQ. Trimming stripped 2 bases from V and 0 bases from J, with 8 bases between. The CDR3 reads CASSFRLMNTEAFF. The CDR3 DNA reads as TGCGCCAGCAGCTTCAGGCTAATGAACACTGAAGCTTTCTTT.

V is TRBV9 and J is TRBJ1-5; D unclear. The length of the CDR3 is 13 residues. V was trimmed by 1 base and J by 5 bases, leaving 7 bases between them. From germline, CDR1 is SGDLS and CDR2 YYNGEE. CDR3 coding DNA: TGTGCCAGCAGCGTAACTGCGGATCAGCCCCAGCATTTT. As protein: CASSVTADQPQHF.

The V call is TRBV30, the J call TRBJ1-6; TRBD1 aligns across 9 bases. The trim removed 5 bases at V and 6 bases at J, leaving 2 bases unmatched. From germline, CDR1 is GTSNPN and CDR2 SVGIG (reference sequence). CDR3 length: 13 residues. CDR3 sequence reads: CAWETGGNSPLHF. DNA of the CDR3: TGTGCCTGGGAGACAGGGGGTAATTCACCCCTCCACTTT.

The CDR3 DNA follows: TGTGCCAGCAGTTACGGAGTGCGGGATTTCTACAATGAGCAGTTCTTC. Protein product: CASSYGVRDFYNEQFF. The chain joins TRBV6-5 to TRBJ2-1, with a weak D call TRBD2 (6 bases). CDR3 length: 16 amino acids. V lost 2 bases and J lost 3, with 14 bases in between. CDR1 and CDR2 (germline): MNHEY, SVGAGI.

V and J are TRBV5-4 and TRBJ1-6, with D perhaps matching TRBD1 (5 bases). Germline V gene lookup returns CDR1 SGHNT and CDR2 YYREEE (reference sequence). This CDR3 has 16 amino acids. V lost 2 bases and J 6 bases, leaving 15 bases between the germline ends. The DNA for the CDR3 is TGTGCCAGCAGCTTAGGGGCAGCGGGTCTTAATTCACCCCTCCACTTT. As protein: CASSLGAAGLNSPLHF.

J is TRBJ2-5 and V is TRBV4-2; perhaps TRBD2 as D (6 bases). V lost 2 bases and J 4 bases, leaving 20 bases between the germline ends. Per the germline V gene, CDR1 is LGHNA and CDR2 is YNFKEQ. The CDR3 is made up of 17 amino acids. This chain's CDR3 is CASSQLPQGGKGETQYF. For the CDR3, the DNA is TGTGCCAGCAGCCAACTTCCCCAAGGCGGGAAAGGAGAGACCCAGTACTTC.

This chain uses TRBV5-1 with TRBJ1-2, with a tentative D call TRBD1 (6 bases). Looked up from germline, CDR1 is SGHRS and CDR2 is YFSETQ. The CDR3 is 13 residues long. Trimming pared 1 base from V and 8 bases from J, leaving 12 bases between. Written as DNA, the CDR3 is TGCGCCAGCAGCTTGCGGAAGGGGGAAGGCTACACCTTC. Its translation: CASSLRKGEGYTF.

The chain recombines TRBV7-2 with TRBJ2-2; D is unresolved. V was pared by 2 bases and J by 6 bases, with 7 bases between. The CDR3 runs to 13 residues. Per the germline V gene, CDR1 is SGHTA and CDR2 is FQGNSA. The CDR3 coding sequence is TGTGCCAGCAGCTTAACGGTCCCCGGGGAGCTGTTTTTT. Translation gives CASSLTVPGELFF. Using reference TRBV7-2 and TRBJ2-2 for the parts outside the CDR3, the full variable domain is GAGVSQSPSNKVTEKGKDVELRCDPISGHTALYWYRQSLGQGLEFLIYFQGNSAPDKSGLPSDRFSAERTGGSVSTLTIQRTQQEDSAVYLCASSLTVPGELFFGEGSRLTVL.

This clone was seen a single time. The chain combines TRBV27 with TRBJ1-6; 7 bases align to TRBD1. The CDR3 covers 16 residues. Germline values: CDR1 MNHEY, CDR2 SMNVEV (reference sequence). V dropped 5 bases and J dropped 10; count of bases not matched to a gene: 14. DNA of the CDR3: TGTGCCAGCAGTCCTCACCATGGGACAGAGCTCTCACCCCTCCACTTT. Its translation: CASSPHHGTELSPLHF.

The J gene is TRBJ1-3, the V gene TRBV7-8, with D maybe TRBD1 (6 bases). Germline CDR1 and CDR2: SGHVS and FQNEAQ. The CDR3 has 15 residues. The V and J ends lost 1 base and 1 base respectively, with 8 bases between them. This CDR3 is CASSLVGGSGNTIYF. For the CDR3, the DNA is TGTGCCAGCAGCTTAGTAGGGGGATCTGGAAACACCATATATTTT.

The CDR3 DNA reads TGTGCCAGCAGTACACCTAACACTGAAGCTTTCTTT. Amino acid sequence: CASSTPNTEAFF. The rearrangement uses TRBV7-8 and TRBJ1-1; no firm D call. The CDR3 totals 12 residues. Germline V gene sequence: CDR1 SGHVS, CDR2 FQNEAQ. Trimming shortened V by 6 bases and J by 2 bases, and 7 bases separated the two germline ends.

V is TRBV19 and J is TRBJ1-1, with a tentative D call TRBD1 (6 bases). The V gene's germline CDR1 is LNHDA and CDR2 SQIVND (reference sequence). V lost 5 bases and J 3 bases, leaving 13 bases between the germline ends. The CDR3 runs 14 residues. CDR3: CASSSRQAHTEAFF. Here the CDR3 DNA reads TGTGCCAGTAGTTCCCGACAGGCACACACTGAAGCTTTCTTT.

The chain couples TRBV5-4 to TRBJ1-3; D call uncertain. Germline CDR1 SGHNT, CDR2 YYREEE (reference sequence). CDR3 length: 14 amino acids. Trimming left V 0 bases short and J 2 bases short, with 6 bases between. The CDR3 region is CASSLGAPGNTIYF. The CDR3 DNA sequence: TGTGCCAGCAGCTTGGGGGCACCTGGAAACACCATATATTTT.

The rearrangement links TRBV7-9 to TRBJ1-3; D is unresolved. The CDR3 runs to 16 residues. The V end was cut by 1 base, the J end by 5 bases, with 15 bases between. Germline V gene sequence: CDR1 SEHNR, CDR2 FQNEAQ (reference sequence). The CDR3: CASSLDSGRSRNTIYF. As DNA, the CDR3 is TGTGCCAGCAGCTTAGACAGCGGCCGCTCGCGAAACACCATATATTTT.

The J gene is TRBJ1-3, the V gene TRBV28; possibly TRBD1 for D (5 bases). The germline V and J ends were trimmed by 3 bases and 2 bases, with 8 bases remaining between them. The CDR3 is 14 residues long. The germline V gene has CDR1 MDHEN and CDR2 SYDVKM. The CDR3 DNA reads TGTGCCAGCAGTTTGACGGGGGCTGGAAACACCATATATTTT. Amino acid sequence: CASSLTGAGNTIYF.